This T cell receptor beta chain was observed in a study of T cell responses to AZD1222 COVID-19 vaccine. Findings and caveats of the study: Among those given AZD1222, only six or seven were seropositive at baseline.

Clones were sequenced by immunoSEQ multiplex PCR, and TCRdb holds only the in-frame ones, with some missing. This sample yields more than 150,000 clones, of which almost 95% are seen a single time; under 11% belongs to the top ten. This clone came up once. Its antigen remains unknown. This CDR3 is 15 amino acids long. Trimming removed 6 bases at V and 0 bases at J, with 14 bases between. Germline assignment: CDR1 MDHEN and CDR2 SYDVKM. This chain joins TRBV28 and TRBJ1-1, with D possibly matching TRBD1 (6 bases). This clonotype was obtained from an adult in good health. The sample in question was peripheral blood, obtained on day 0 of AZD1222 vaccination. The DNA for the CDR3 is TGTGCCAGCAGCGTTCGGGGGCTGATGAACACTGAAGCTTTCTTT. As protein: CASSVRGLMNTEAFF.